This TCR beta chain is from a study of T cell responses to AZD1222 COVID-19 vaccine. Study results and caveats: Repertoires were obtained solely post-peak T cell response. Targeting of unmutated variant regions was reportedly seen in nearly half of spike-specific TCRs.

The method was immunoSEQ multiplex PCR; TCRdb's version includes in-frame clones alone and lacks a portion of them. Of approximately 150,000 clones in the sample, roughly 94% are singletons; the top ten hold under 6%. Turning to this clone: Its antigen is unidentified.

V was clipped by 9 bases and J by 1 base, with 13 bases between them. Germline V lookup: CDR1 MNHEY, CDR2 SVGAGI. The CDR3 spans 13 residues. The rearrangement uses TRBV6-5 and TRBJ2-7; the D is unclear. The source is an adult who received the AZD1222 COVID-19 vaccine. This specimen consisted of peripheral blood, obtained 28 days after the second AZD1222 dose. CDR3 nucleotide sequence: TGTGCCAGTGGACCTCTGGGGTCCTACGAGCAGTACTTC. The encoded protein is CASGPLGSYEQYF.